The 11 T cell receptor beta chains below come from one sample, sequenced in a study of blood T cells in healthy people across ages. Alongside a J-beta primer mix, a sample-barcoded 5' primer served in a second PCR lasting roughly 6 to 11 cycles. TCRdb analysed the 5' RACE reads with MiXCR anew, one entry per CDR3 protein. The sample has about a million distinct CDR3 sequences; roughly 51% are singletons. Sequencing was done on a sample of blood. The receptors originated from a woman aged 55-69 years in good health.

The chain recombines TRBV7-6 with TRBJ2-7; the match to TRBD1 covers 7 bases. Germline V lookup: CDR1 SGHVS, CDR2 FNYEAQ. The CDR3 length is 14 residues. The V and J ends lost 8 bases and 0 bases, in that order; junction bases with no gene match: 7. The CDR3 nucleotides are TGTGCCAGCGGAATGACAGGGAGCTCCTACGAGCAGTACTTC. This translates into CASGMTGSSYEQYF.

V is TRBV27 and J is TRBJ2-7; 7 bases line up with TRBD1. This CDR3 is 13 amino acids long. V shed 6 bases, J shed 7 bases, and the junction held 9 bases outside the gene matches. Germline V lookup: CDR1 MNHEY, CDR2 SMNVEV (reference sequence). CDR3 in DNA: TGTGCCAGCAGCCAGATTAGGGGGCGGGAGCAGTACTTC. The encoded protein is CASSQIRGREQYF.

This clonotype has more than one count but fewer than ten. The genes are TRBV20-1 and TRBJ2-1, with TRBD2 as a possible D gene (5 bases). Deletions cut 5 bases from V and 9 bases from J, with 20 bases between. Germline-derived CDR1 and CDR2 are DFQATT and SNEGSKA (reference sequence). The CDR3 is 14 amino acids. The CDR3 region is CSAYPVGSEVEQFF. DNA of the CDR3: TGCAGTGCTTACCCCGTGGGTAGCGAGGTTGAGCAGTTCTTC.

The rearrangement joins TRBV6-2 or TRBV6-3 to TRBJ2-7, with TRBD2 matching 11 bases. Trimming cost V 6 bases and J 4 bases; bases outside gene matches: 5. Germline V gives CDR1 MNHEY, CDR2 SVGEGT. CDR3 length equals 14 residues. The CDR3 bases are TGTGCCAGCAGGGCTAGCGGGAGGTCTTACGAGCAGTACTTC. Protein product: CASRASGRSYEQYF.

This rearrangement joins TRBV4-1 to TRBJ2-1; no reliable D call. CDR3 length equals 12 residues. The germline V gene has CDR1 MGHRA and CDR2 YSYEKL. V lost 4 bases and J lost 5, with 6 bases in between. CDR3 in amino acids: CASSPHHNEQFF. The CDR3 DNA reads TGCGCCAGCAGCCCCCACCACAATGAGCAGTTCTTC.

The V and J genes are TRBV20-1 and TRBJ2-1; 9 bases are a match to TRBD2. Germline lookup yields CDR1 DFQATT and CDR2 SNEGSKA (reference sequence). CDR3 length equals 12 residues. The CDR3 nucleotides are TGCAAGGCTAGCGGGACTTTCAATGAGCAGTTCTTC. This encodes CKASGTFNEQFF.

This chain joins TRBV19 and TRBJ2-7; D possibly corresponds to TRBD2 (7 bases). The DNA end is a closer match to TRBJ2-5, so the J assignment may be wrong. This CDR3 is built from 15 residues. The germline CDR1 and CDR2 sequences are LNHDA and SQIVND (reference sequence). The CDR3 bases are TGTGCCAGTAGTCCCTGGCGGGGGACACAAGAGACCCAGTACTTC. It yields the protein CASSPWRGTQETQYF.

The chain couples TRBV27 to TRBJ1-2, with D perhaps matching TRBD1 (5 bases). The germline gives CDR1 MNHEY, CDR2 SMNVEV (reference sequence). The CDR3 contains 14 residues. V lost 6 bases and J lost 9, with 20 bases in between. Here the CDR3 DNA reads TGTGCCAGCAGCCCACGGGACGGCCGTCTAAGCTACACCTTC. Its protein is CASSPRDGRLSYTF.

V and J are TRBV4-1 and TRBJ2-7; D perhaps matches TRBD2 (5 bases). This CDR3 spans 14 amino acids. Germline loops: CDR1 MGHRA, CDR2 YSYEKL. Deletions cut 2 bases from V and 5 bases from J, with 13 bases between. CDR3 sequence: CASSQPGSTHEQYF. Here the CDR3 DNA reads TGCGCCAGCAGCCAACCGGGGTCCACCCACGAGCAGTACTTC.

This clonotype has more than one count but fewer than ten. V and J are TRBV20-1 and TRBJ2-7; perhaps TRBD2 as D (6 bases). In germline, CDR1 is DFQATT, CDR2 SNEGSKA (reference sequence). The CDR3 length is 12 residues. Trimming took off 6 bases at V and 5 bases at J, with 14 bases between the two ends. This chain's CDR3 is CSANSGEDEQYF. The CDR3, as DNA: TGCAGTGCCAACTCGGGAGAGGACGAGCAGTACTTC.

The CDR3 bases are TGTGCCAGCAGAGCCCGGGACAGGGGGAATTCACCCCTCCACTTT. This codes for CASRARDRGNSPLHF. V gene TRBV2 combines with J gene TRBJ1-6; TRBD1 matches 11 bases. The ends lost 6 bases at V and 7 bases at J; junction bases unmatched: 5. CDR3 length: 15 amino acids. The germline V gene encodes CDR1 SNHLY and CDR2 FYNNEI. Full variable domain (outside the CDR3, taken from reference TRBV2 and TRBJ1-6): EPEVTQTPSHQVTQMGQEVILRCVPISNHLYFYWYRQILGQKVEFLVSFYNNEISEKSEIFDDQFSVERPDGSNFTLKIRSTKLEDSAMYFCASRARDRGNSPLHFGNGTRLTVT.